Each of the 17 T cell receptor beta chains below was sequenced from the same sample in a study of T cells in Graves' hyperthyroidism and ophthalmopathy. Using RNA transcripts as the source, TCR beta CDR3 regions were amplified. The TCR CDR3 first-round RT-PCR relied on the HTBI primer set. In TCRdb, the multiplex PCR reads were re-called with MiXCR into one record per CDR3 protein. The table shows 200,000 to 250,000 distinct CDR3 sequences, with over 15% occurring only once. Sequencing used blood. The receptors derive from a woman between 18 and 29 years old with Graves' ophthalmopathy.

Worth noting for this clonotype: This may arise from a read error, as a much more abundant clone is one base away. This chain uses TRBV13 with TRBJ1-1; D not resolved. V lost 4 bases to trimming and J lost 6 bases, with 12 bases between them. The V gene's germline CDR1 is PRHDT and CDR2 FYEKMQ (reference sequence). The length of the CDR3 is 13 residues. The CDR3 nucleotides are TGTGCCAGCAGCTCGGCCCGAGGTGCTGAAGCTTTCTTT. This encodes CASSSARGAEAFF.

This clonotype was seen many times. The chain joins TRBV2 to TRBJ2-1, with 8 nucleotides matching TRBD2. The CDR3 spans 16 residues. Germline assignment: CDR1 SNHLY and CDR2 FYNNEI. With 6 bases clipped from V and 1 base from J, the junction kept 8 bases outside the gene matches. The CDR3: CASSVSRGGSYNEQFF. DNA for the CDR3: TGTGCCAGCAGCGTGAGTCGGGGGGGGTCCTACAATGAGCAGTTCTTC.

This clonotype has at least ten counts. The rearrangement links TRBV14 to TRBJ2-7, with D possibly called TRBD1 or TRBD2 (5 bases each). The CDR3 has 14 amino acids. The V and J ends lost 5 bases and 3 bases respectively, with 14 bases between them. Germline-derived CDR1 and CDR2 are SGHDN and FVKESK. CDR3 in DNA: TGTGCCAGCAGCAAGAGGGACGGGGACTACGAGCAGTACTTC. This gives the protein CASSKRDGDYEQYF.

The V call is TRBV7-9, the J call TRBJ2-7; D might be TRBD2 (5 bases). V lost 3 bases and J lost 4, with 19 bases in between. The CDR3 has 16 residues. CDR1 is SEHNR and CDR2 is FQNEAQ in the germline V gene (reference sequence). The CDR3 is CASSLWVRAGGYEQYF. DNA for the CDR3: TGTGCCAGCAGCTTGTGGGTAAGGGCGGGTGGGTACGAGCAGTACTTC.

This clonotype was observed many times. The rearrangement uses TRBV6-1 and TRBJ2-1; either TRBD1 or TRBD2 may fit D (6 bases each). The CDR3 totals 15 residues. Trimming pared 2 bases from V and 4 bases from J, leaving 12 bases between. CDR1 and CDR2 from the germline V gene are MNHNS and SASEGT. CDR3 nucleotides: TGTGCCAGCAGTGAATCGGGGGCATCTTACAATGAGCAGTTCTTC. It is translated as CASSESGASYNEQFF.

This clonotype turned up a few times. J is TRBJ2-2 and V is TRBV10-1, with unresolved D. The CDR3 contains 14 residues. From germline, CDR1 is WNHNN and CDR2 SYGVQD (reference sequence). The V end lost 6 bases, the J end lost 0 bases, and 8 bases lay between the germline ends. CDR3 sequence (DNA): TGCGCCAGCAGGGCAAGAACGAACACCGGGGAGCTGTTTTTT. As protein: CASRARTNTGELFF.

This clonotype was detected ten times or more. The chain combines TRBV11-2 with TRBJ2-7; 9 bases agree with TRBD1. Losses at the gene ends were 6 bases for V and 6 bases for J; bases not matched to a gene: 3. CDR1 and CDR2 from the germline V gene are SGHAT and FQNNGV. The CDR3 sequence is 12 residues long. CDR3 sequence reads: CASRGQGGEQYF. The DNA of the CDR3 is TGTGCCAGCAGGGGACAGGGAGGCGAGCAGTACTTC.

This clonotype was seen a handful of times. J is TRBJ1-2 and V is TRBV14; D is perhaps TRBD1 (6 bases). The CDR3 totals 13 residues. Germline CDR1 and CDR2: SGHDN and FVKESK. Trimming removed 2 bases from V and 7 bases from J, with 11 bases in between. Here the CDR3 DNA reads TGTGCCAGCAGCCAACTACAGGGATCTGGCTACACCTTC. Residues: CASSQLQGSGYTF.

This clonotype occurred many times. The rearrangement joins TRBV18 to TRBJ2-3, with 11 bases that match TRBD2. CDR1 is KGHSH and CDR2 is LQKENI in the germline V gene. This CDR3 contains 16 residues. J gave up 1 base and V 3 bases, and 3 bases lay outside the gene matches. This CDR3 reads CASSPPGLAGTDTQYF. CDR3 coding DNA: TGTGCCAGCTCACCGCCGGGACTAGCGGGCACAGATACGCAGTATTTT.

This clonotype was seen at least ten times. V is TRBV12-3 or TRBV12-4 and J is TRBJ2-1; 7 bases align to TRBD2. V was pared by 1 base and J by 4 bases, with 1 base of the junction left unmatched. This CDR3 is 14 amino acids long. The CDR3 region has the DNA TGTGCCAGCAGTTTAGGGGACTATTACAATGAGCAGTTCTTC. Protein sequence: CASSLGDYYNEQFF.

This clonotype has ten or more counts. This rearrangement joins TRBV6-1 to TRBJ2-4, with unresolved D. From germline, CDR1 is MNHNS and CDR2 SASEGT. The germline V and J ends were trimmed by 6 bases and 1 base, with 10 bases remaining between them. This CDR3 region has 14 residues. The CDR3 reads CASRPVGAKNIQYF. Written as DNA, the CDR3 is TGTGCCAGCAGACCAGTCGGGGCCAAAAACATTCAGTACTTC.

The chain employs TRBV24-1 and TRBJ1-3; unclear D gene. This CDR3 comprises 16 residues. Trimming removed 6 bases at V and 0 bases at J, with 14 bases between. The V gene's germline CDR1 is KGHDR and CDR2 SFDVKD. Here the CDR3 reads CATSPGRASSGNTIYF. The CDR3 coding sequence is TGTGCCACCAGTCCCGGACGGGCCAGCTCTGGAAACACCATATATTTT.

The CDR3 DNA follows: TGTGCCAGCAGCCTAGGGACGGGAACTTTCTACGAGCAGTACTTC. This encodes CASSLGTGTFYEQYF. V gene TRBV3-1 combines with J gene TRBJ2-7, with D tentatively TRBD1 or TRBD2 (5 bases each). V was cut by 4 bases and J by 3 bases, with 16 bases left in between. The CDR3 is 15 residues long. Germline V gene data show CDR1 as LGHDT and CDR2 as YNNKEL (reference sequence).

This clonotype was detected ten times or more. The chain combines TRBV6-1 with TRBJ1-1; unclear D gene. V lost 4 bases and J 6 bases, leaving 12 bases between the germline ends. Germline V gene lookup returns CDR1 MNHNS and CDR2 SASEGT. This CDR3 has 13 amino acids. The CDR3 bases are TGTGCCAGCAGTGCTCGACGGCTACCTGAAGCTTTCTTT. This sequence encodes CASSARRLPEAFF.

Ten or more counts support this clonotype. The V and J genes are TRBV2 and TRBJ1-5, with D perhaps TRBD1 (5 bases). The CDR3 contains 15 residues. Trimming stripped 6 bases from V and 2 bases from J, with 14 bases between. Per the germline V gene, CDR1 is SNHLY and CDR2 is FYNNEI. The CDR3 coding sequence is TGTGCCAGCAGGGGGGGGAGAGGGGGCAATCAGCCCCAGCATTTT. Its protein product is CASRGGRGGNQPQHF.

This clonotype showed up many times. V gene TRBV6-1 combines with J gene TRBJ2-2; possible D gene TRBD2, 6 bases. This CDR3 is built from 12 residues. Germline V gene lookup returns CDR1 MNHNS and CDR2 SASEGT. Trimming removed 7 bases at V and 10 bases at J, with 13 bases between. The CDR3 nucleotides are TGTGCCAGCACCCCCGGGACTTCGGAGCTGTTTTTT. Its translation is CASTPGTSELFF.

This CDR3 reads CASSFPGYGSPLHF. The CDR3 bases are TGTGCCAGCAGCTTCCCAGGGTACGGTTCACCCCTCCACTTT. The chain combines TRBV5-4 with TRBJ1-6; a weak D match, TRBD1 (5 bases). V was cut by 2 bases and J by 9 bases, with 12 bases left in between. The CDR3 runs 14 residues. The V gene's germline CDR1 is SGHNT and CDR2 YYREEE (reference sequence).